This T cell receptor beta chain was retrieved from a study of OX40 agonist ivuxolimab in advanced cancers. Study-wide context: Partial responses were observed in three patients, of whom one had hepatocellular carcinoma and two had cutaneous melanoma. Overall study results and limits: Within 6 weeks, CD4+ and CD8+ blood T cells expanded clonally at 0.1 to 3.0 mg/kg. Fewer expanded clones were found on average in CD4+ than in CD8+ T cells.

Produced via immunoSEQ multiplex PCR; TCRdb's table is partial and in-frame only. Here the sample spans some 70,000 clones, roughly nine tenths being singletons. As for this clone: Antigen: not known.

Per germline, CDR1 SGHAT and CDR2 FQNNGV. This CDR3 has 13 amino acids. Between the trimmed V and J ends, which lost 2 bases and 5 bases, there was a span of 9 bases. Peripheral blood came from all dose cohorts at three timepoints. The sequenced sample was CD4+ or CD8+ T cells sorted from blood, obtained in a trial of the OX40 agonist ivuxolimab. The chain combines TRBV11-2 with TRBJ2-5; D remains unclear. This receptor was obtained from an adult with an advanced solid tumor such as melanoma, head and neck, liver or kidney cancer. CDR3 in DNA: TGTGCCAGCAGCTTATATCAGCCGGAGACCCAGTACTTC. This gives the protein CASSLYQPETQYF.